The sequence of this T cell receptor beta chain was determined in a study of blood T cell repertoires in COVID-19. At the level of the study: Whether acute or convalescent, the COVID-19 samples came from the United States, Italy and Spain.

TCRdb keeps only in-frame clones here, not all; method: immunoSEQ multiplex PCR. The sample records over 200,000 clones, about 87% being singletons. In germline, CDR1 is MGHRA, CDR2 YSYEKL. The CDR3 length is 18 residues. Trimming removed 0 bases from V and 2 bases from J; junction bases left unmatched: 9. The clonotype comes from a man in his 60s who had recovered from COVID-19. The specimen sequenced was peripheral blood. The chain carries TRBV4-1 and TRBJ2-7; 11 bases map to TRBD2. CDR3 sequence reads: CASSQEPPSTSGAYEQYF. CDR3 bases: TGCGCCAGCAGCCAAGAACCCCCCTCGACTAGCGGGGCCTACGAGCAGTACTTC.